These 21 T cell receptor beta chains were all obtained from the same sample, sequenced in a study of T cells in localized non-small cell lung cancer. Using immunoSEQ multiplex PCR, the repertoire was profiled, and TCRdb retains in-frame clones only, with some absent. The sample lists almost 65,000 clones, about 90% occurring once. The sequences come from peripheral blood, collected before any cancer treatment. The origin of the receptors is a woman aged 35-75 years with stage I lung adenocarcinoma.

The chain couples TRBV30 to TRBJ2-6; D not resolved. V lost 0 bases to trimming and J lost 0 bases, with 12 bases between them. The CDR3 sequence is 17 residues long. Germline CDR1 GTSNPN, CDR2 SVGIG (reference sequence). The CDR3 region is CAWSVRKSFSGANVLTF. The CDR3 nucleotides read TGTGCCTGGAGTGTCCGGAAGTCCTTCTCTGGGGCCAACGTCCTGACTTTC.

The rearrangement uses TRBV18 and TRBJ2-3; D gene ambiguous. There are 14 residues in the CDR3. Trimming stripped 0 bases from V and 6 bases from J, with 10 bases between. From germline, CDR1 is KGHSH and CDR2 LQKENI. CDR3 sequence (DNA): TGTGCCAGCTCACCACCGATAACTACGGATACGCAGTATTTT. Its translation is CASSPPITTDTQYF. The whole variable domain, filled in from reference TRBV18 and TRBJ2-3, reads NAGVMQNPRHLVRRRGQEARLRCSPMKGHSHVYWYRQLPEEGLKFMVYLQKENIIDESGMPKERFSAEFPKEGPSILRIQQVVRGDSAAYFCASSPPITTDTQYFGPGTRLTVL.

The chain recombines TRBV6-1 with TRBJ1-3; 8 bases fit TRBD1. Losses at the gene ends were 8 bases for V and 4 bases for J; bases not matched to a gene: 10. Germline-derived CDR1 and CDR2 are MNHNS and SASEGT. The CDR3 length is 15 residues. The CDR3 loop reads CASQDRVAGGNTIYF. CDR3 DNA sequence: TGTGCCAGCCAGGACAGGGTTGCAGGGGGAAACACCATATATTTT.

The chain combines TRBV9 with TRBJ1-2; the D gene is possibly TRBD1 (5 bases). Trimming left V 0 bases short and J 3 bases short, with 12 bases between. This CDR3 has 15 residues. The germline CDR1 and CDR2 sequences are SGDLS and YYNGEE. The CDR3: CASSVGWDGYYGYTF. DNA for the CDR3: TGTGCCAGCAGCGTAGGCTGGGACGGGTACTATGGCTACACCTTC. Full variable domain (remainder filled in from reference TRBV9 and TRBJ1-2): DSGVTQTPKHLITATGQRVTLRCSPRSGDLSVYWYQQSLDQGLQFLIQYYNGEERAKGNILERFSAQQFPDLHSELNLSSLELGDSALYFCASSVGWDGYYGYTFGSGTRLTVV.

The table lists this clone with a few counts. The gene calls are TRBV7-6 and TRBJ1-2; possibly TRBD1 for D (6 bases). The V gene lost 5 bases and the J gene lost 6 bases, with 19 bases spanning the gap. This CDR3 spans 15 amino acids. In germline, CDR1 is SGHVS, CDR2 FNYEAQ. The CDR3 DNA follows: TGTGCCAGCAGCCGCTCAGCAAGGGGGAGGGATGGCTACACCTTC. Translated: CASSRSARGRDGYTF. Full variable domain (outside the CDR3, taken from reference TRBV7-6 and TRBJ1-2): GAGVSQSPRYKVTKRGQDVALRCDPISGHVSLYWYRQALGQGPEFLTYFNYEAQQDKSGLPNDRFSAERPEGSISTLTIQRTEQRDSAMYRCASSRSARGRDGYTFGSGTRLTVV.

This chain joins TRBV4-1 and TRBJ2-2, with unresolved D. CDR3 length: 13 residues. Between the trimmed V and J ends, which lost 4 bases and 6 bases, there was a span of 9 bases. Germline V CDR1 and CDR2: MGHRA, YSYEKL. In DNA form, the CDR3 reads TGCGCCAGCAGCCCACTTGAGGCCGGGGAGCTGTTTTTT. Translation: CASSPLEAGELFF.

This clone was recorded once. The chain carries TRBV4-2 and TRBJ2-3; a possible D gene is TRBD2 (6 bases). Germline lookup yields CDR1 LGHNA and CDR2 YNFKEQ. V was shortened by 4 bases and J by 6 bases, with 14 bases between the two germline ends. This CDR3 has 14 amino acids. CDR3 nucleotide sequence: TGTGCCAGCAGCCCGGGGACTTGGGGGGATACGCAGTATTTT. Protein: CASSPGTWGDTQYF.

The chain combines TRBV7-3 with TRBJ2-2; 9 nucleotides agree with TRBD1. The CDR3 runs 18 residues. Germline CDR1 and CDR2: SGHTA and FQGTGA. V was pared by 2 bases and J by 6 bases, with 13 bases of the junction left unmatched. As DNA, the CDR3 is TGTGCCAGCAGCTTATCCCCCCTCGACAGGGGGAAAGCCGGGGAGCTGTTTTTT. This translates into CASSLSPLDRGKAGELFF.

This clone was observed a single time. The rearrangement links TRBV27 to TRBJ2-1; no definite D call. There are 15 residues in the CDR3. V lost 6 bases and J 0 bases, leaving 12 bases between the germline ends. Germline assignment: CDR1 MNHEY and CDR2 SMNVEV (reference sequence). Here the CDR3 DNA reads TGTGCCAGCAGCGTCGGGTCGAGCTCCTACAATGAGCAGTTCTTC. It yields the protein CASSVGSSSYNEQFF.

On this clone itself: Other DNA sequences in this specimen translate into the identical CDR3. This chain joins TRBV7-2 and TRBJ2-3; the D gene is possibly TRBD2 (6 bases). With 3 bases removed from V and 2 bases from J, the gap between germline ends came to 9 bases. The CDR3 has 14 residues. Germline CDR1 and CDR2: SGHTA and FQGNSA. CDR3 bases: TGTGCCAGCAGCTTGGCGGGGACCACAGATACGCAGTATTTT. It encodes CASSLAGTTDTQYF.

This chain joins TRBV7-9 and TRBJ1-3; D remains ambiguous. Trimming shortened V by 2 bases and J by 4 bases, and 12 bases separated the two germline ends. The CDR3 has 15 residues. Germline CDR1 is SEHNR and CDR2 is FQNEAQ (reference sequence). The CDR3 sequence is CASSLPRRLGNTIYF. CDR3 bases: TGTGCCAGCAGCTTACCCCGGCGGCTCGGAAACACCATATATTTT.

This chain connects TRBV6-5 to TRBJ1-1; D unclear. V lost 7 bases and J lost 5, with 17 bases in between. Germline CDR1 and CDR2: MNHEY and SVGAGI. The CDR3 is 14 residues long. The CDR3 sequence: CASNLGSDYTEAFF. The CDR3 nucleotides are TGTGCCAGCAATCTGGGCTCTGATTATACTGAAGCTTTCTTT.

V and J are TRBV6-6 and TRBJ1-2; D unresolved. Germline CDR1 is MNHNY and CDR2 is SVGAGI (reference sequence). The CDR3 totals 12 residues. Trimming pared 5 bases from V and 4 bases from J, leaving 8 bases between. CDR3 loop: CASSPDTYGYTF. CDR3 bases: TGTGCCAGCAGTCCCGACACCTATGGCTACACCTTC.

The chain couples TRBV5-4 to TRBJ2-1, with a weak D call TRBD2 (5 bases). The CDR3 is 16 amino acids. Trimming removed 2 bases from V and 4 bases from J, with 16 bases in between. Germline loops: CDR1 SGHNT, CDR2 YYREEE (reference sequence). The CDR3 nucleotides read TGTGCCAGCAGCTTAACCCGGGGTAACTTTTACAATGAGCAGTTCTTC. Its protein product is CASSLTRGNFYNEQFF.

The chain has TRBV5-4 and TRBJ1-6, with 9 bases lining up with TRBD1. CDR3 length: 15 amino acids. Trimming took 4 bases from V and 7 from J; bases not matched to a gene: 6. Germline CDR1 reads SGHNT; CDR2 reads YYREEE (reference sequence). The CDR3 DNA is TGTGCCAGCAGCCCCCGGGACAGGGTGAATTCACCCCTCCACTTT. As protein: CASSPRDRVNSPLHF.

This sequence joins TRBV5-1 and TRBJ2-4; 11 bases align to TRBD1. In germline, CDR1 is SGHRS, CDR2 YFSETQ. The CDR3 spans 15 residues. The junction had 5 bases not matched to a gene; V was cut back by 3 bases and J by 6 bases. The CDR3 nucleotides are TGCGCCAGCAGCTCAAGGACAGGGGGCGTAAACATTCAGTACTTC. Residues: CASSSRTGGVNIQYF.

The rearrangement joins TRBV28 to TRBJ1-4; TRBD1 matches at 7 bases. Germline V gene lookup returns CDR1 MDHEN and CDR2 SYDVKM. The CDR3 length is 14 residues. Germline trimming cut 3 bases from V and 8 bases from J; bases unmatched to any gene: 6. The CDR3 DNA sequence: TGTGCCAGCAGTTTGCGACAGGGAGGCGAAAAACTGTTTTTT. This encodes CASSLRQGGEKLFF.

The rearrangement links TRBV7-2 to TRBJ2-3, with 7 bases lining up with TRBD2. The CDR3 is 17 amino acids. V trimming: 5 bases; J trimming: 4 bases; junction bases outside the gene matches: 15. Germline CDR1 reads SGHTA; CDR2 reads FQGNSA. CDR3 amino acids: CASSPRNDGGRADTQYF. The CDR3 DNA follows: TGTGCCAGCAGCCCCCGGAACGACGGGGGGAGGGCAGATACGCAGTATTTT.

The J gene is TRBJ2-3, the V gene TRBV7-9, with D possibly matching TRBD1 (6 bases). The germline CDR1 and CDR2 sequences are SEHNR and FQNEAQ (reference sequence). V lost 4 bases and J 2 bases, leaving 16 bases between the germline ends. The CDR3 is 16 amino acids. The DNA for the CDR3 is TGTGCCAGCAGCTCCCTCGCAGGGACAATCACAGATACGCAGTATTTT. Translation gives CASSSLAGTITDTQYF. Supplemented by reference TRBV7-9 and TRBJ2-3, the full variable domain reads DTGVSQNPRHKITKRGQNVTFRCDPISEHNRLYWYRQTLGQGPEFLTYFQNEAQLEKSRLLSDRFSAERPKGSFSTLEIQRTEQGDSAMYLCASSSLAGTITDTQYFGPGTRLTVL.

Written as DNA, the CDR3 is TGTGCCAGTAGAGCGTCTAGCGCCCCCTCCTACAATGAGCAGTTCTTC. It codes for CASRASSAPSYNEQFF. The V gene is TRBV19, the J gene TRBJ2-1; D is possibly TRBD2 (6 bases). The CDR3 has 16 residues. Germline V gene data show CDR1 as LNHDA and CDR2 as SQIVND (reference sequence). With 6 bases removed from V and 0 bases from J, the gap between germline ends came to 15 bases.

The rearrangement uses TRBV30 and TRBJ2-4; 8 nucleotides match TRBD1. CDR1 and CDR2 (germline): GTSNPN, SVGIG (reference sequence). Trimming cost V 0 bases and J 14 bases; bases outside gene matches: 12. The CDR3 is 14 amino acids. CDR3 bases: TGTGCCTGGAGTGTAAGATCCGGACAGGGAGCGAAGTACTTC. Residues: CAWSVRSGQGAKYF.